These T cell receptor beta chains were read from a single sample in a study of blood T cell repertoires in COVID-19. The assay was immunoSEQ multiplex PCR, and TCRdb's table has in-frame clones only and misses some. The sample has around 94,000 clones; 91% are singletons. Specimen: peripheral blood. The receptors come from a man younger than 30 with acute or convalescent COVID-19. Each CDR3 is given without its conserved first and last residue. D genes are given only for firm matches. Expanded clones get a size class; other rows say once, few or many, or leave the size out.

size	V	D	CDR3
NA	TRBV27	NA	ASSPTRDNQPQH
NA	TRBV27	TRBD2	ASSLARTSATDTQY
NA	TRBV19	TRBD1	ASSPRVQGAPNEQF
NA	TRBV29-1	NA	SLNRDQRQPQH
NA	TRBV25-1	NA	ASTKGAVSGNTIY
NA	TRBV27	TRBD1	AGITVVRGYTDTQY
NA	TRBV5-5	TRBD2	ASSTLAGGLENIQY
few	TRBV5-1	TRBD1	ASSLAWDRAETQY
NA	TRBV4-2	TRBD2	ASSLLGLAEETQY
NA	TRBV5-1	TRBD1	ASSFRTGGWIGYT
NA	TRBV27	NA	ASSLGPLGYVGTDTQY
NA	TRBV4-2	TRBD1	ASSPVHDRVGNTIY
NA	TRBV5-1	NA	ASKRYSSSYEQY
NA	TRBV7-8	TRBD1	ASSPIIPRDRGGYGYT
NA	TRBV27	TRBD1	ASSFGQGNQPQH
NA	TRBV10-1	NA	ASRPCGNIQY
NA	TRBV5-1	TRBD1	ASSLDPGQGAFNNEQF
few	TRBV6-5	NA	ASRGQPDTQY
once	TRBV30	TRBD1	AWSGGQAYYGYT
NA	TRBV14	NA	ASSQDIGNGKLF
NA	TRBV18	TRBD1	ASSPDRNSYEQY
NA	TRBV6-5	NA	ASTNRERSPLH
NA	TRBV7-6	TRBD1	ASSSGQLGDTEAF
NA	TRBV7-2	NA	ASSLAVTQGDGYT
NA	TRBV24-1	NA	ATKGQGNTGELF
NA	TRBV11-2	NA	ASTGYGGNTIY
NA	TRBV25-1	NA	ASSESGDLGTEAF
once	TRBV11-2	TRBD1	ASSGGQGNTEAF
NA	TRBV4-1	NA	ASSQVGGTNTEAF
NA	TRBV2	NA	ASKVYRDTEAF
NA	TRBV28	NA	ASSFTPTLRVEFNSPLH
NA	TRBV5-6	TRBD1	ASSTLDRDRTEAF
once	TRBV19	NA	ASSIFPAGEQY
once	TRBV19	NA	ASSLLTEAF
NA	TRBV19	TRBD1	ASSPQGVEAF
NA	TRBV27	NA	ASSRTPGTFYEQY
NA	TRBV21-1	NA	ASSKKALGDRGITGNNQPQH
NA	TRBV29-1	TRBD2	SVGIAGKTDTQY
NA	TRBV20-1	NA	SASGQGKNGANVLT
NA	TRBV18	NA	ASSPQWQYHEQY